This TCR beta chain was sequenced for a study of T cell responses to AZD1222 COVID-19 vaccine. Data came from immunoSEQ multiplex PCR; TCRdb stores just in-frame clones and leaves some out. The sample lists some 140,000 clones; roughly 93% were seen once. Study-wide results and caveats: Increases in Spike-specific TCR breadth and depth were seen after two AZD1222 doses.

Comments on this clone: Its antigen is unidentified.

V dropped 4 bases and J dropped 8 bases, with 17 bases sitting between them. CDR3 size: 14 residues. Germline CDR1 LNHDA, CDR2 SQIVND (reference sequence). This sequence originates from an adult who received the AZD1222 COVID-19 vaccine. The material sequenced was peripheral blood, taken 28 days after the second AZD1222 dose. V gene TRBV19 combines with J gene TRBJ1-1, with D perhaps TRBD1 (6 bases). The CDR3 region is CASSTDRREVEAFF. The CDR3 DNA reads as TGTGCCAGTAGTACCGACAGGAGGGAAGTAGAAGCTTTCTTT.